This paragraph reports one TCR beta chain. Its antigen is unknown. The sample originates from a study of T cell repertoires in cytomegalovirus infection. Study summary: From public TCR beta signatures came an indication of both CMV infection and matching HLA type.

TCRdb called the reads again in MiXCR, with one record for every CDR3 protein. The sample holds about 260,000 distinct CDR3 sequences, less than 9.5% seen once. Study results and caveats: Ex vivo, HLA-C-restricted CMV-specific TCR beta clonotypes prevailed over the rest of the response.

V lost 5 bases to trimming and J lost 7 bases, with 5 bases between them. Germline assignment: CDR1 MNHEY and CDR2 SMNVEV (reference sequence). The CDR3 has 10 residues. This sequence joins TRBV27 and TRBJ2-5; D uncertain. Sequencing used PBMCs. This TCR was sampled from a human donor in good health (CMV status not recorded). Some clones in this sample may be carry-over from other donors' samples. In DNA form, the CDR3 reads TGTGCCAGCAGTGGTCGGACCCAGTACTTC. Translated: CASSGRTQYF.